Listed below are T cell receptor beta chains from one sample, sequenced in a study of T cell responses to AZD1222 COVID-19 vaccine. Here immunoSEQ multiplex PCR was the method, and the copy in TCRdb shows in-frame clones only, minus some. The sample lists approximately 140,000 clones, approximately 89% occurring once. The sequencing used peripheral blood, collected on day 0 of AZD1222 vaccination. These receptors all stem from an adult in good health. Each CDR3 is given with its conserved first and last residue. Fields, in order: clone size, V gene, CDR3 length, D gene, J gene, CDR3 protein, CDR3 DNA. The D gene is left open where the match is weak. Expanded clones are given a class, and other clones once, few, many or no size at all.

>NA|TRBV21-1|15|NA|TRBJ2-1
CASSKVGSGRNEQFF
TGTGCCAGCAGCAAAGTGGGTAGCGGGAGAAATGAGCAGTTCTTC
>NA|TRBV19|14|NA|TRBJ1-4
CASRKRTRDEKLFF
TGTGCCAGTAGGAAACGGACAAGGGATGAAAAACTGTTTTTT
>NA|TRBV4-2|15|TRBD2|TRBJ2-3
CASSQTSGPTDTQYF
TGTGCCAGCAGCCAAACTAGCGGACCCACAGATACGCAGTATTTT
>NA|TRBV6-2/TRBV6-3|14|NA|TRBJ1-6
CASSQQGSNSPLHF
TGTGCCAGCAGCCAACAGGGTTCCAATTCACCCCTCCACTTT
>NA|TRBV7-9|14|NA|TRBJ2-3
CASSPRTTTDTQYF
TGTGCCAGCAGCCCAAGGACGACCACAGATACGCAGTATTTT
>NA|TRBV13|16|TRBD1|TRBJ1-6
CASSHLGQGWNSPLHF
TGTGCCAGCAGTCATCTCGGACAGGGTTGGAATTCACCCCTCCACTTT
>NA|TRBV29-1|13|NA|TRBJ1-1
CSVGAEMNTEAFF
TGCAGCGTTGGGGCAGAGATGAACACTGAAGCTTTCTTT
>NA|TRBV7-3|13|NA|TRBJ1-1
CASSGHQNTEAFF
TGTGCCAGCAGCGGTCACCAGAACACTGAAGCTTTCTTT
>NA|TRBV7-9|12|NA|TRBJ2-3
CASSLWGDTQYF
TGTGCCAGCAGCTTATGGGGCGATACGCAGTATTTT
>once|TRBV5-1|13|NA|TRBJ1-3
CASSEGAGNTIYF
TGCGCCAGCAGCGAAGGTGCTGGAAACACCATATATTTT